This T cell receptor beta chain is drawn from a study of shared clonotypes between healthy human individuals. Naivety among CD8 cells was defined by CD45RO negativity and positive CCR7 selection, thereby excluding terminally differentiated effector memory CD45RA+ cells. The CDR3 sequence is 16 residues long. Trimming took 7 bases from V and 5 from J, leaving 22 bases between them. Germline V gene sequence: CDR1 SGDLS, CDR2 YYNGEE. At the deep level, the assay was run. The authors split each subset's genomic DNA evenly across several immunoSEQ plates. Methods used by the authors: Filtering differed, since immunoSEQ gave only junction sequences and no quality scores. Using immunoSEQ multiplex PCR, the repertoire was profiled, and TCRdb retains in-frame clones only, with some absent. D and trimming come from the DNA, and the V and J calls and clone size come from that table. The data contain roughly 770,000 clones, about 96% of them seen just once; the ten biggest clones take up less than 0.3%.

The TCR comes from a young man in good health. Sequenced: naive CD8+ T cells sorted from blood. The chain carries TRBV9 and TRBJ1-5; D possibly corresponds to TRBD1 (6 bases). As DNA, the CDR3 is TGTGCCAGCGGAGATCCAGACAGGTTTATCGATCAGCCCCAGCATTTT. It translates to CASGDPDRFIDQPQHF.